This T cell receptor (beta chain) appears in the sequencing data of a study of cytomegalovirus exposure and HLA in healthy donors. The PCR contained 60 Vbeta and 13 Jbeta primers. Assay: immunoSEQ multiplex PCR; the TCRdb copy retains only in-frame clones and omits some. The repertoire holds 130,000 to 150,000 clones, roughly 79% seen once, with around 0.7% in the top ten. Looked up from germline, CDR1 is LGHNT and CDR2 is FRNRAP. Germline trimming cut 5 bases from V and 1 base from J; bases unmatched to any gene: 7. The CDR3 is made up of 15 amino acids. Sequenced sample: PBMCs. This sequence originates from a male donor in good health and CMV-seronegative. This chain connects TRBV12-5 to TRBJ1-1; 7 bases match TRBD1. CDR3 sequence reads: CASGPGQVGNTEAFF. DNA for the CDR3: TGTGCTAGTGGTCCCGGACAGGTTGGGAACACTGAAGCTTTCTTT.